The entry below gives a single T cell receptor beta chain sequence along with its context. This specimen comes from a study of blood T cell repertoires in COVID-19. Study at large: There were acute and convalescent COVID-19 samples, and they came from the United States, Italy and Spain. T cells, B-cell-depleted T cells, or PBMCs provided the cDNA or gDNA that served as material.

In the original workflow: Amplifying reference gene primers gave estimates of nucleated cell counts. Method: immunoSEQ multiplex PCR; TCRdb's copy keeps in-frame clones and lacks some. V and J calls and clone size are as listed in that table; D and trimming were resolved from the DNA. The sample lists more than 100,000 clones; around 88% were seen once. From germline, CDR1 is SEHNR and CDR2 FQNEAQ (reference sequence). The CDR3 has 16 residues. V lost 5 bases and J 2 bases, leaving 16 bases between the germline ends. This chain connects TRBV7-9 to TRBJ1-5; D remains ambiguous. Sequenced material: peripheral blood. The TCR sequence derives from a human donor in a cohort sampled during active COVID-19. This CDR3 reads CASSPGPLLGNQPQHF. The CDR3 nucleotides are TGTGCCAGCAGCCCTGGGCCACTCTTGGGCAATCAGCCCCAGCATTTT.